The 14 T cell receptor beta chains below all came from one sample that was sequenced in a study of Ad26.COV2.S vaccination and SARS-CoV-2 variants. Documented treatment: over 15 received Ad26.COV2.S at low or high dose, single or two shots; about 5 received placebo; per-sample allocation not given. Day 63 following the first vaccine or placebo injection was when the samples were taken. Some clones are missing from TCRdb's copy, which holds only in-frame ones; the method was immunoSEQ multiplex PCR. The repertoire holds hundreds of thousands of clones, with roughly 90% as singletons. Sequenced material: peripheral blood, taken in a trial of Ad26.COV2.S vaccine versus placebo. The origin of the receptors is a person between 18 and 65 years old who received the Ad26.COV2.S COVID-19 vaccine or a placebo.

The genes are TRBV4-1 and TRBJ2-7, with TRBD1 matching 8 bases. CDR1 and CDR2 (germline): MGHRA, YSYEKL. V gave up 1 base and J gave up 3 bases; unmatched junction bases: 8. The CDR3 is made up of 16 amino acids. The CDR3 loop reads CASSQVPTGAFYEQYF. The CDR3 nucleotides read TGCGCCAGCAGCCAAGTACCGACAGGGGCCTTCTACGAGCAGTACTTC.

This CDR3 is CAISENGQGNSPLHF. The CDR3 region has the DNA TGTGCCATCAGTGAGAATGGACAGGGGAATTCACCCCTCCACTTT. The rearrangement links TRBV10-3 to TRBJ1-6, with 9 bases identical to TRBD1. This CDR3 has 15 residues. Per the germline V gene, CDR1 is ENHRY and CDR2 is SYGVKD. Trimming took 2 bases from V and 7 from J; bases not matched to a gene: 3.

This chain connects TRBV10-1 to TRBJ2-1; tentative D call: TRBD2 (5 bases). Trimming cost V 2 bases and J 2 bases, with 13 bases left between them. Per germline, CDR1 WNHNN and CDR2 SYGVQD (reference sequence). The CDR3 loop spans 16 amino acids. The CDR3 region is CASSEPGPGTYNEQFF. CDR3 DNA: TGCGCCAGCAGTGAGCCGGGCCCCGGGACCTACAATGAGCAGTTCTTC.

The CDR3 DNA reads as TGTGCCAGCAGGTATGACTGGGCTAGCACAGATACGCAGTATTTT. This gives the protein CASRYDWASTDTQYF. The chain couples TRBV6-5 to TRBJ2-3; D unresolved. The germline V gene has CDR1 MNHEY and CDR2 SVGAGI. Deletions cut 6 bases from V and 0 bases from J, with 13 bases between. CDR3 length: 15 amino acids.

V gene TRBV6-5 combines with J gene TRBJ2-7; D possibly corresponds to TRBD1 (6 bases). V shed 5 bases and J shed 3 bases, with 11 bases lying between them. CDR1 MNHEY and CDR2 SVGAGI come from the germline V gene. The CDR3 spans 13 residues. The CDR3 sequence is CASSTQGNYEQYF. The CDR3 DNA reads TGTGCCAGCAGTACACAGGGAAACTACGAGCAGTACTTC.

The chain is built from TRBV9 and TRBJ1-1; no firm D call. CDR3 length equals 16 residues. V was shortened by 0 bases and J by 4 bases, with 16 bases between the two germline ends. Germline lookup yields CDR1 SGDLS and CDR2 YYNGEE. The CDR3 loop reads CASSVAFHPSFTEAFF. CDR3 sequence (DNA): TGTGCCAGCAGCGTAGCCTTCCACCCATCCTTCACTGAAGCTTTCTTT.

This rearrangement joins TRBV24-1 to TRBJ2-1, with D maybe TRBD2 (5 bases). The CDR3 is 13 amino acids. CDR1 and CDR2 (germline): KGHDR, SFDVKD. Between the trimmed V and J ends, which lost 0 bases and 12 bases, there was a span of 11 bases. DNA of the CDR3: TGTGCCACCAGTGATTTGCAAACGGCGGGGCAGTTCTTC. Encoded protein: CATSDLQTAGQFF.

The V and J genes are TRBV12-3 or TRBV12-4 and TRBJ1-6; D may be TRBD1 (5 bases). The CDR3 is 12 residues long. V lost 3 bases, J lost 11 bases, and 8 bases lay in between. The CDR3 bases are TGTGCCAGCAGTTTCGGGGCACCACCCCTCCACTTT. Translation gives CASSFGAPPLHF.

The J gene is TRBJ1-1, the V gene TRBV5-1; TRBD1 is a possible D gene (6 bases). The CDR3 runs 15 residues. Germline CDR1 is SGHRS and CDR2 is YFSETQ. Trimming shortened V by 0 bases and J by 5 bases, and 14 bases separated the two germline ends. DNA for the CDR3: TGCGCCAGCAGCTTGGAATGGGGGGGCCGGACTGAAGCTTTCTTT. The encoded protein is CASSLEWGGRTEAFF.

This sequence joins TRBV18 and TRBJ1-4, with D perhaps TRBD1 (6 bases). Germline-derived CDR1 and CDR2 are KGHSH and LQKENI. The CDR3 is 15 amino acids. V lost 4 bases to trimming and J lost 4 bases, with 13 bases between them. The CDR3 nucleotides are TGTGCCAGCTCACTGACGACAGGCCTTAATGAAAAACTGTTTTTT. This gives the protein CASSLTTGLNEKLFF.

V gene TRBV14 combines with J gene TRBJ1-1, with 10 positions matching TRBD1. V trimming: 3 bases; J trimming: 4 bases; junction bases outside the gene matches: 2. In germline, CDR1 is SGHDN, CDR2 FVKESK. CDR3 size: 14 residues. The CDR3 nucleotides read TGTGCCAGCAGCCAGACAGGGGGCTCCACTGAAGCTTTCTTT. This encodes CASSQTGGSTEAFF.

J is TRBJ2-7 and V is TRBV3-1 (or the pseudogene TRBV3-2); D might be TRBD2 (6 bases). V was cut by 4 bases and J by 2 bases, with 12 bases left in between. Looked up from germline, CDR1 is LGHDT and CDR2 is YNNKEL (reference sequence). This CDR3 has 14 amino acids. The CDR3 region is CASSRNTGAYEQYF. The CDR3 DNA follows: TGTGCCAGCAGCCGTAACACGGGAGCCTACGAGCAGTACTTC.

A remark on this clone: Different DNA sequences within this sample yield the same CDR3. The chain employs TRBV11-3 and TRBJ2-2, with 8 bases matching TRBD1. Per the germline V gene, CDR1 is SGHNT and CDR2 is YENEEA. The CDR3 has 15 amino acids. The V and J ends lost 5 bases and 2 bases, in that order; junction bases with no gene match: 4. CDR3 region: CASSPGQGNTGELFF. CDR3 bases: TGTGCCAGCAGCCCCGGACAGGGAAACACCGGGGAGCTGTTTTTT.

V is TRBV9 and J is TRBJ1-2; 7 nucleotides line up with TRBD1. The CDR3 contains 14 residues. Germline CDR1 is SGDLS and CDR2 is YYNGEE. Trimming took 4 bases from V and 3 from J; bases not matched to a gene: 6. CDR3 nucleotides: TGTGCCAGCAGCCGTCCGACAGGGTACTATGGCTACACCTTC. Encoded protein: CASSRPTGYYGYTF.